The clone carrying this TCR beta chain appeared many times. To make TCR beta libraries, researchers used iRepertoire HTBI primers and Arm-PCR of CDR3 regions. From the multiplex PCR reads, TCRdb called clonotypes with MiXCR, one entry per CDR3 protein. The data show some 340,000 distinct CDR3 sequences, about 12% seen once. Sample time point: newly diagnosed GD, antithyroid drugs for less than 3 months. With RNA extracted from PBMCs as input, the TCR library was made. Graves' disease diagnosis was established per American Thyroid Association guidelines. The sample comes from a study of regulatory T cells in long-lasting Graves disease. About the research overall: Patients newly diagnosed with Graves' had been on antithyroid drugs for under 3 months.

These records were also assigned to another study, of T cells in Graves' hyperthyroidism and ophthalmopathy.

This sequence originates from a woman between 18 and 29 years old with Graves disease. Sequencing used peripheral blood mononuclear cells (PBMCs), obtained at new diagnosis, from a patient treated with antithyroid drugs.

CDR3 bases: TGCGCCAGCAGCCTATACTCTAGCTCTCACTCCTACAATGAGCAGTTCTTC. Translated, it gives CASSLYSSSHSYNEQFF. The chain carries TRBV5-1 and TRBJ2-1; D is perhaps TRBD2 (5 bases). This CDR3 has 17 residues. In germline, CDR1 is SGHRS, CDR2 YFSETQ. V shed 4 bases and J shed 0 bases, with 17 bases lying between them. Full variable domain (missing parts from reference TRBV5-1 and TRBJ2-1): KAGVTQTPRYLIKTRGQQVTLSCSPISGHRSVSWYQQTPGQGLQFLFEYFSETQRNKGNFPGRFSGRQFSNSRSEMNVSTLELGDSALYLCASSLYSSSHSYNEQFFGPGTRLTVL.